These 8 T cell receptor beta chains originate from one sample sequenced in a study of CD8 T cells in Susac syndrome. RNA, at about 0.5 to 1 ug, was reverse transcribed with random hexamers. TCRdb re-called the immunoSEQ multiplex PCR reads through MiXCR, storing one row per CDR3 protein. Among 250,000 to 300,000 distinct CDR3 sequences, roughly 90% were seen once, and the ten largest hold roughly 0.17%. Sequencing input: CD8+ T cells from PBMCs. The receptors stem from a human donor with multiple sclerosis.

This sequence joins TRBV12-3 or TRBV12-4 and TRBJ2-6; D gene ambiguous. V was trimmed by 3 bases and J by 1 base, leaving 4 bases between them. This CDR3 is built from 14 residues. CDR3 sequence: CASSFASGANVLTF. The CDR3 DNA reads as TGTGCCAGCAGTTTTGCTTCTGGGGCCAACGTCCTGACTTTC.

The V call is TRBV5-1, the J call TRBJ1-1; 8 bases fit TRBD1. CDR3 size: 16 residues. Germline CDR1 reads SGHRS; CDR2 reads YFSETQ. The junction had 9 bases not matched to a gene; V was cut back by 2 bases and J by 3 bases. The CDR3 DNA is TGCGCCAGCAGCTTTGATCTGACAGGGGCGTACACTGAAGCTTTCTTT. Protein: CASSFDLTGAYTEAFF.

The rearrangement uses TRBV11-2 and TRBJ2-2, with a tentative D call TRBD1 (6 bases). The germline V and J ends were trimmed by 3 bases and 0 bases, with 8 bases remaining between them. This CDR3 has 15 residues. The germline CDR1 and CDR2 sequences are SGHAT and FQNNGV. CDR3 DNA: TGTGCCAGCAGCTTTGGGACATCGAACACCGGGGAGCTGTTTTTT. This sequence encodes CASSFGTSNTGELFF.

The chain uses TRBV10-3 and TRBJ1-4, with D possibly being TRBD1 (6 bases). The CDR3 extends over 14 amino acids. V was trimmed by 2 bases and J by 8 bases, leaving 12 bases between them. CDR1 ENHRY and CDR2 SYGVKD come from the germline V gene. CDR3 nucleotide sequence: TGTGCCATCAGTGAGACGGACAGCGGGGAAAAACTGTTTTTT. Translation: CAISETDSGEKLFF.

CDR3 region: CSAEGLAGVPTPNEQFF. The CDR3, as DNA: TGCAGTGCTGAAGGGCTAGCGGGAGTCCCCACCCCCAATGAGCAGTTCTTC. The J gene is TRBJ2-1, the V gene TRBV20-1; 10 nucleotides align to TRBD2. The ends lost 5 bases at V and 6 bases at J; junction bases unmatched: 16. Germline lookup yields CDR1 DFQATT and CDR2 SNEGSKA (reference sequence). The CDR3 spans 17 residues.

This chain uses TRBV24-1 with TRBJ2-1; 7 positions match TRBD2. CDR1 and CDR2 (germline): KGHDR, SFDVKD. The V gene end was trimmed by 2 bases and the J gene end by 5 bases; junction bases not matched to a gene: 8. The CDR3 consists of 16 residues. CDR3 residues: CATSDYGQGGDNEQFF. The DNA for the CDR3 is TGTGCCACCAGTGATTATGGGCAGGGAGGGGACAATGAGCAGTTCTTC.

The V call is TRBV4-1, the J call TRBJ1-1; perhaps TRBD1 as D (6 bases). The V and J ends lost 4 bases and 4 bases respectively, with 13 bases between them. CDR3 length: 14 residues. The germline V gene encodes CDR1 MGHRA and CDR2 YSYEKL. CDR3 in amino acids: CASSPRGAGTEAFF. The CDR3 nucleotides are TGCGCCAGCAGCCCAAGGGGGGCGGGCACTGAAGCTTTCTTT.

CDR3 in amino acids: CASSLTGGSGELFF. The CDR3 DNA follows: TGCGCCAGCAGTCTGACAGGGGGCTCCGGGGAGCTGTTTTTT. The V call is TRBV10-1, the J call TRBJ2-2; TRBD1 agrees at 10 bases. Germline CDR1 is WNHNN and CDR2 is SYGVQD (reference sequence). The V and J ends lost 5 bases and 6 bases, in that order; junction bases with no gene match: 3. This CDR3 has 14 residues.